The source of this T cell receptor beta chain is a study of post-analysis software for immune sequencing data. Study-wide background: Patients had relapsing-remitting, secondary progressive or progressive-relapsing multiple sclerosis; some lacked subtype.

Study-level findings and limits: A significant reduction in normalized Chao1 diversity was observed in multiple sclerosis patients versus controls. Samples from one preparation batch, clustered by F measure, grouped strongly together.

As regards this clonotype: The antigen is undetermined.

Every TCR beta cDNA library bore unique molecular identifiers. A population of roughly 0.95 to 10 million T cells gave rise to roughly 490,000 cDNA molecules. TCRdb re-called the PCR reads through MiXCR, storing one row per CDR3 protein. Among about 400,000 distinct CDR3 sequences listed, roughly 30% were seen once. Sequencing used blood. The receptor was isolated from a girl under 18 with multiple sclerosis.

The CDR3 DNA sequence: TGTGCCAGCAGCTCCGGGACGGAGCGCGGGGATACGCAGTATTTT. Residues: CASSSGTERGDTQYF. The V gene is TRBV7-9, the J gene TRBJ2-3; D could derive from TRBD1 or TRBD2 (5 bases each). CDR3 length: 15 residues. Trimming pared 4 bases from V and 6 bases from J, leaving 17 bases between. Germline assignment: CDR1 SEHNR and CDR2 FQNEAQ (reference sequence).